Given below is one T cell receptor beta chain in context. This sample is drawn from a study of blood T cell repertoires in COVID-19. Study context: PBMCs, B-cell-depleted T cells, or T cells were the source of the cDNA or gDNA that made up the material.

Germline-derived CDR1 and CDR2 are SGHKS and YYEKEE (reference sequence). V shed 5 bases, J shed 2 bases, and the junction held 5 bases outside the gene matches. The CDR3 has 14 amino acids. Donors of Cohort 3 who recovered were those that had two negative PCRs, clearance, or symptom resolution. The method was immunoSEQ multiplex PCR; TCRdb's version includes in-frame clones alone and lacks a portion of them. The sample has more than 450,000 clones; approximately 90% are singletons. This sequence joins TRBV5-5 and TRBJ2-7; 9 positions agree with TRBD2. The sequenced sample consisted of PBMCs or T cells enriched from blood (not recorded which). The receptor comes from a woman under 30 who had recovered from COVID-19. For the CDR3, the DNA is TGTGCCAGCAGTTCTAGCGGGGTGACCTACGAGCAGTACTTC. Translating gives CASSSSGVTYEQYF.